The source of this T cell receptor (beta chain) is a study of T cells after yellow fever vaccination. From the 5' RACE reads, TCRdb called clonotypes with MiXCR, one entry per CDR3 protein. The data contain 500,000 to 700,000 distinct CDR3 sequences, less than 20% of them singletons. A few counts support this clonotype. The CDR3 totals 12 residues. Per the germline V gene, CDR1 is DFQATT and CDR2 is SNEGSKA (reference sequence). V was shortened by 6 bases and J by 4 bases, with 12 bases between the two germline ends. The sample was PBMCs, taken 15 days after the yellow fever booster vaccination. This chain joins TRBV20-1 and TRBJ2-5; possibly TRBD1 or TRBD2 for D (5 bases each). This TCR was recovered from a young man who received the YFV17D yellow fever vaccine. The CDR3 loop reads CSAGRGAETQYF. The CDR3 DNA sequence: TGCAGTGCAGGGAGAGGGGCAGAGACCCAGTACTTC.